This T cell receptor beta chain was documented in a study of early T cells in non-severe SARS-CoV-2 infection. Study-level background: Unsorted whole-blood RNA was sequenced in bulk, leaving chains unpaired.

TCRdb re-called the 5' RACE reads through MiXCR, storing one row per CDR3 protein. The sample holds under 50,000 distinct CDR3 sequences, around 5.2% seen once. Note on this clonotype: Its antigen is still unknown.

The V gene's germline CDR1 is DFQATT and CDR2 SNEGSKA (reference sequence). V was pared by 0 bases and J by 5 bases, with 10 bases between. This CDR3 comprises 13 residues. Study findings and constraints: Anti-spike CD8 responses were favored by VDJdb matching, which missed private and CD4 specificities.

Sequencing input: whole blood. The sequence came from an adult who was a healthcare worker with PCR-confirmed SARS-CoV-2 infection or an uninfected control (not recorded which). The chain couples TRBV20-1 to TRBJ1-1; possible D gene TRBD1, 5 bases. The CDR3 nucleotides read TGCAGTGCTAGAGAAGGGGCGATTACTGAAGCTTTCTTT. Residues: CSAREGAITEAFF.